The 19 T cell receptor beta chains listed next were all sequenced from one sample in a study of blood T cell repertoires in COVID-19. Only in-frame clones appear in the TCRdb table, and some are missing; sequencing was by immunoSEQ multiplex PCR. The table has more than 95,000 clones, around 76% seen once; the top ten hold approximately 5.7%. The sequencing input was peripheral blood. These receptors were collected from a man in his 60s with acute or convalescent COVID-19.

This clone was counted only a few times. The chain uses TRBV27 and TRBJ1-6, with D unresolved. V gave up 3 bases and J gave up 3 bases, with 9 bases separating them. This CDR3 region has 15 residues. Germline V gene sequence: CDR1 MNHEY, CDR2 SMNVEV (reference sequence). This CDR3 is CASSFTAVYNSPLHF. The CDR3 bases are TGTGCCAGCAGTTTTACAGCCGTCTATAATTCACCCCTCCACTTT.

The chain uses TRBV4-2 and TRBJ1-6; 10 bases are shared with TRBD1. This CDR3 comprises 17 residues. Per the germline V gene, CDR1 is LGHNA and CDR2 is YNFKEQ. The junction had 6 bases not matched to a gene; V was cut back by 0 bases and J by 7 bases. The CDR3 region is CASSQEYRTGGNSPLHF. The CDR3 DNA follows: TGTGCCAGCAGCCAAGAGTATCGGACAGGGGGGAATTCACCCCTCCACTTT.

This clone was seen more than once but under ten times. The CDR3 DNA is TGTGCCAGCAGCTTAGGGCTAGCGGGGGGCGCGAACACCGGGGAGCTGTTTTTT. Its protein product is CASSLGLAGGANTGELFF. The chain carries TRBV7-9 and TRBJ2-2; 11 nucleotides line up with TRBD2. The CDR3 has 18 amino acids. The germline gives CDR1 SEHNR, CDR2 FQNEAQ (reference sequence). The V and J ends lost 1 base and 0 bases, in that order; junction bases with no gene match: 4.

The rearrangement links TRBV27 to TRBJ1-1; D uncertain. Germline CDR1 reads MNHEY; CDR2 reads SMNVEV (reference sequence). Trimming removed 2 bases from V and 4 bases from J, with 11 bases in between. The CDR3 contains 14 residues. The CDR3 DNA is TGTGCCAGCAGTTTAGCTGGGTCGGGCACTGAAGCTTTCTTT. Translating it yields CASSLAGSGTEAFF.

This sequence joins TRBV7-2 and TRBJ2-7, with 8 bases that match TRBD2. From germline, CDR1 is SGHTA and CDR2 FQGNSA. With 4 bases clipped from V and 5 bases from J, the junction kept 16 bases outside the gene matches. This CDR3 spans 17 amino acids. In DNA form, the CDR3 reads TGTGCCAGCAGCTCCACCGATCGGGGGGGCCGACCCAACGAGCAGTACTTC. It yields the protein CASSSTDRGGRPNEQYF.

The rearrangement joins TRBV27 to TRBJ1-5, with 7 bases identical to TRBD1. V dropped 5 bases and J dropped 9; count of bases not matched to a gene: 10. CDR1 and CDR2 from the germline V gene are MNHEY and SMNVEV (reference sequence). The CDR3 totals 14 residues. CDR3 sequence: CASSVRTGQRPQHF. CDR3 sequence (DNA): TGTGCCAGCAGTGTGAGGACAGGACAAAGGCCCCAGCATTTT.

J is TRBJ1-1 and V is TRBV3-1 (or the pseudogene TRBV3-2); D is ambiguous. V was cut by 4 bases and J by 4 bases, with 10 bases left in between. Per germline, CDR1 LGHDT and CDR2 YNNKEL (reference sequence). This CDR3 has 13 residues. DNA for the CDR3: TGTGCCAGCAGCCCCTACCGGGGCACTGAAGCTTTCTTT. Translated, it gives CASSPYRGTEAFF.

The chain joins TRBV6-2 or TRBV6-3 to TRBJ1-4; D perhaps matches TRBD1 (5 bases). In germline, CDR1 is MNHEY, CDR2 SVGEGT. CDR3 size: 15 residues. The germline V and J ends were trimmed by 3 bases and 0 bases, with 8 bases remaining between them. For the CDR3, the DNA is TGTGCCAGCAGTTATGGGGGGGCAACTAATGAAAAACTGTTTTTT. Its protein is CASSYGGATNEKLFF.

CDR3 coding DNA: TGTGCCAGCAGTGAAGTTCGCAGGGAAGCTTTCTTT. Translating gives CASSEVRREAFF. This sequence joins TRBV6-1 and TRBJ1-1; D is unresolved. The CDR3 is made up of 12 amino acids. With 1 base removed from V and 8 bases from J, the gap between germline ends came to 8 bases. The germline gives CDR1 MNHNS, CDR2 SASEGT.

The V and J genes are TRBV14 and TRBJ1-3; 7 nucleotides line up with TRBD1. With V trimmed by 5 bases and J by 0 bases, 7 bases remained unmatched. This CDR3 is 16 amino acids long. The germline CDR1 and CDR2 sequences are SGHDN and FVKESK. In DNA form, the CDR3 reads TGTGCCAGCAGCAACATCAGGGGGATCTCTGGAAACACCATATATTTT. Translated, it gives CASSNIRGISGNTIYF.

The CDR3 region has the DNA TGTGCCTGGAGAGACAGGGGCACTGAAGCTTTCTTT. Protein sequence: CAWRDRGTEAFF. The V and J genes are TRBV30 and TRBJ1-1; 8 bases fit TRBD1. V shed 3 bases, J shed 4 bases, and the junction held 1 base outside the gene matches. Germline CDR1 reads GTSNPN; CDR2 reads SVGIG (reference sequence). The CDR3 runs to 12 residues. The whole variable domain, remainder taken from reference TRBV30 and TRBJ1-1, is SQTIHQWPATLVQPVGSPLSLECTVEGTSNPNLYWYRQAAGRGLQLLFYSVGIGQISSEVPQNLSASRPQDRQFILSSKKLLLSDSGFYLCAWRDRGTEAFFGQGTRLTVV.

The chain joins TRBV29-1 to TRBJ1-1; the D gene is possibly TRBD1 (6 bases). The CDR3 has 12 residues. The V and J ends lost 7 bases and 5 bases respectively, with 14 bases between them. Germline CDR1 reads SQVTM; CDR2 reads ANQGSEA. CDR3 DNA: TGCAGCGGAAAACAGGGTAGGACTGAAGCTTTCTTT. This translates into CSGKQGRTEAFF.

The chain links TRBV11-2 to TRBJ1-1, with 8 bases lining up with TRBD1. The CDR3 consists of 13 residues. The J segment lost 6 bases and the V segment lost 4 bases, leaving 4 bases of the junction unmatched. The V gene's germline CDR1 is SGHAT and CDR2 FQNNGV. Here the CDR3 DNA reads TGTGCCAGCAGCTCGGGACAGGTGGCTGAAGCTTTCTTT. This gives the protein CASSSGQVAEAFF.

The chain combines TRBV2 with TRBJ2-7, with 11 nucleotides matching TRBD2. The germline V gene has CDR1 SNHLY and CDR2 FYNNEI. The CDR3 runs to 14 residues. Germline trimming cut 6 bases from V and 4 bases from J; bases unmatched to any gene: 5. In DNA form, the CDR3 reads TGTGCCAGCAGGGTAGCGGGGGGGCCTTACGAGCAGTACTTC. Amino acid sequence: CASRVAGGPYEQYF. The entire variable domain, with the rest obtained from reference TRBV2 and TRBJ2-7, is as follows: EPEVTQTPSHQVTQMGQEVILRCVPISNHLYFYWYRQILGQKVEFLVSFYNNEISEKSEIFDDQFSVERPDGSNFTLKIRSTKLEDSAMYFCASRVAGGPYEQYFGPGTRLTVT.

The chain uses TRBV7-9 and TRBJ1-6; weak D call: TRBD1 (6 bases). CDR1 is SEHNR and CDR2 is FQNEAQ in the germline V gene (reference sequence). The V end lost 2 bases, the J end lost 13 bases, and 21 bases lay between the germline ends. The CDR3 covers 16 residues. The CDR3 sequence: CASSLTASGGAGPLHF. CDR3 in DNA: TGTGCCAGCAGCTTAACAGCATCGGGGGGCGCAGGTCCCCTCCACTTT. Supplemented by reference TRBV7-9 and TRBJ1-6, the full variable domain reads DTGVSQNPRHKITKRGQNVTFRCDPISEHNRLYWYRQTLGQGPEFLTYFQNEAQLEKSRLLSDRFSAERPKGSFSTLEIQRTEQGDSAMYLCASSLTASGGAGPLHFGNGTRLTVT.

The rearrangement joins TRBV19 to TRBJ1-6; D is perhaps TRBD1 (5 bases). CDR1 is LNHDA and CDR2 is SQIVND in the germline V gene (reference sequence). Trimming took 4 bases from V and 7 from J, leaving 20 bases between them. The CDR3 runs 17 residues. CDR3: CASSKGASGPRNSPLHF. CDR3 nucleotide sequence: TGTGCCAGTAGTAAAGGGGCTTCAGGGCCAAGAAATTCACCCCTCCACTTT.

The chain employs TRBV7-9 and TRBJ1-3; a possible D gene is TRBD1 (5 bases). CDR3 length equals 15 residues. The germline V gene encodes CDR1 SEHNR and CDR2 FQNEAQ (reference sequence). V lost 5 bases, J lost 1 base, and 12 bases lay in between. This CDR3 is CASSRQGGSGNTIYF. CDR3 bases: TGTGCCAGCAGCCGTCAGGGAGGGTCTGGAAACACCATATATTTT.

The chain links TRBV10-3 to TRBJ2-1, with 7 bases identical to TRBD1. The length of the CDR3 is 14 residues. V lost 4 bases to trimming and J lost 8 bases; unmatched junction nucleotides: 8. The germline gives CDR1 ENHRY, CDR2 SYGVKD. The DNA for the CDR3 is TGTGCCATCAGTGGGGCTACAGGGGACGATGAGCAGTTCTTC. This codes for CAISGATGDDEQFF.

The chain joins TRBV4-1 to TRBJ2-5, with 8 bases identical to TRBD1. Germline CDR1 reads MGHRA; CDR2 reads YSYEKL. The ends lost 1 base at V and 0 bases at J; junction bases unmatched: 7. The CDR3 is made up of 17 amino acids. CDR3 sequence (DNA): TGCGCCAGCAGCCAAGGAGAGCGGACAGGGTACCAAGAGACCCAGTACTTC. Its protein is CASSQGERTGYQETQYF.